These 11 T cell receptor beta chains were all obtained from the same sample, sequenced in a study of T cells in Graves' hyperthyroidism and ophthalmopathy. TCR beta CDR3 region amplification was performed from RNA transcripts. The HTBI primer set was used in a first-round RT-PCR of the TCR CDR3. Each CDR3 protein gets one entry after TCRdb re-called the multiplex PCR reads with MiXCR. The repertoire holds some 620,000 distinct CDR3 sequences, with 15% to 20% as singletons. The sequencing sample was made of blood. The receptors here all came from a woman aged 30 to 39 with Graves' hyperthyroidism.

The chain uses TRBV30 and TRBJ2-1; the D is unclear. Trimming pared 1 base from V and 5 bases from J, leaving 6 bases between. The CDR3 runs 12 residues. The germline gives CDR1 GTSNPN, CDR2 SVGIG (reference sequence). CDR3 nucleotides: TGTGCCTGGAGTGCGCAACACAATGAGCAGTTCTTC. It translates to CAWSAQHNEQFF.

Concerning this clonotype: The junction shows a germline mismatch at one end, possibly a read error. V gene TRBV9 combines with J gene TRBJ1-2; D is uncertain. CDR1 and CDR2 from the germline V gene are SGDLS and YYNGEE. CDR3 length equals 13 residues. CDR3 sequence reads: CVSSVGTNYGYTF. CDR3 DNA: TGTGTCAGCAGCGTAGGAACTAACTATGGCTACACCTTC.

This clonotype was recorded a few times. The chain uses TRBV19 and TRBJ1-3; 8 bases align to TRBD1. Germline CDR1 LNHDA, CDR2 SQIVND (reference sequence). The V and J ends lost 10 bases and 3 bases, in that order; junction bases with no gene match: 2. CDR3 length equals 12 residues. The chain's CDR3 is CATDRGGNTIYF. CDR3 nucleotide sequence: TGTGCCACCGACAGGGGTGGAAACACCATATATTTT.

At least ten counts were recorded for this clonotype. This chain connects TRBV29-1 to TRBJ2-7, with 10 bases aligning to TRBD1. Germline CDR1 is SQVTM and CDR2 is ANQGSEA. V shed 6 bases and J 1 base; nucleotides not matched to a gene: 3. The length of the CDR3 is 13 residues. CDR3 DNA: TGCAGCGTGGCGGGACAGGGGTCCTACGAGCAGTACTTC. Translated: CSVAGQGSYEQYF.

This clonotype was seen more than once but under ten times. The J gene is TRBJ1-2, the V gene TRBV7-9; D possibly corresponds to TRBD1 (5 bases). CDR3 length: 15 amino acids. From germline, CDR1 is SEHNR and CDR2 FQNEAQ (reference sequence). V shed 10 bases and J shed 0 bases, with 18 bases lying between them. CDR3 nucleotides: TGTGCCACTTCCGGGACGGCCCCTGCTAACTATGGCTACACCTTC. Translating gives CATSGTAPANYGYTF.

This clonotype was detected a few times. The chain uses TRBV7-2 and TRBJ1-6, with 7 bases that match TRBD1. J gave up 9 bases and V 2 bases, and 19 bases lay outside the gene matches. CDR1 and CDR2 from the germline V gene are SGHTA and FQGNSA. The CDR3 has 19 amino acids. The CDR3 protein is CASSLRSRQGPPQGSPLHF. The CDR3 DNA follows: TGTGCCAGCAGCTTAAGGTCTCGACAGGGACCCCCGCAGGGTTCACCCCTCCACTTT. The full variable domain, completed using reference TRBV7-2 and TRBJ1-6, is GAGVSQSPSNKVTEKGKDVELRCDPISGHTALYWYRQSLGQGLEFLIYFQGNSAPDKSGLPSDRFSAERTGGSVSTLTIQRTQQEDSAVYLCASSLRSRQGPPQGSPLHFGNGTRLTVT.

This clonotype was recorded a few times. The CDR3 region has the DNA TGTGCCAGCAGTTATGGGGACAGGCAGGATGGCTACACCTTC. As protein: CASSYGDRQDGYTF. The chain joins TRBV6-5 to TRBJ1-2; TRBD1 agrees at 8 bases. Germline loops: CDR1 MNHEY, CDR2 SVGAGI. The CDR3 is 14 residues long. Germline trimming cut 3 bases from V and 6 bases from J; bases unmatched to any gene: 6.

The genes are TRBV28 and TRBJ1-4, with no clear D. Germline V gene lookup returns CDR1 MDHEN and CDR2 SYDVKM. The CDR3 length is 11 residues. Deletions cut 7 bases from V and 4 bases from J, with 4 bases between. This CDR3 reads CASTINEKLFF. CDR3 coding DNA: TGTGCCAGCACAATTAATGAAAAACTGTTTTTT.

This clonotype was found many times. The chain combines TRBV2 with TRBJ2-5; 8 bases are a match to TRBD2. CDR1 SNHLY and CDR2 FYNNEI come from the germline V gene. V shed 7 bases and J 7 bases; nucleotides not matched to a gene: 14. The CDR3 is 15 amino acids. The CDR3 DNA sequence: TGTGCCAGCATTCCCCCTGCGGGAGGAACCGTGACCCAGTACTTC. Amino acids: CASIPPAGGTVTQYF.

The chain is built from TRBV4-1 and TRBJ2-7; the match to TRBD1 covers 8 bases. Germline loops: CDR1 MGHRA, CDR2 YSYEKL. Germline trimming cut 1 base from V and 2 bases from J; bases unmatched to any gene: 4. The CDR3 has 15 residues. This CDR3 reads CASSQGTGTPYEQYF. CDR3 coding DNA: TGCGCCAGCAGCCAAGGGACAGGGACGCCCTACGAGCAGTACTTC.

This clonotype was seen a few times. The germline gene is not matched at one end of the junction; a read error may be the cause. V and J are TRBV6-5 and TRBJ2-1; 7 bases are shared with TRBD2. The V gene's germline CDR1 is MNHEY and CDR2 SVGAGI. This CDR3 spans 15 amino acids. CDR3 region: CVSKLLASSYNEQFF. CDR3 coding DNA: TGTGTCAGCAAGTTACTAGCGAGCTCCTACAATGAGCAGTTCTTC.